This note documents a single T cell receptor beta chain sequence. The CDR3 runs to 15 residues. Germline assignment: CDR1 LNHDA and CDR2 SQIVND (reference sequence). The junction had 8 bases not matched to a gene; V was cut back by 4 bases and J by 5 bases. This sample stems from a study of blood T cell repertoires in COVID-19. Overall study: Spain, Italy and the United States supplied samples that represented acute and convalescent COVID-19.

This table comes from immunoSEQ multiplex PCR, and its TCRdb copy is limited to in-frame clones, with some not included. Of around 53,000 clones in the sample, 80% to 90% were seen once. The Seattle patients joined while their infection was active and were tracked longitudinally afterward. This sequence was found in a woman aged 55-69 years with COVID-19, enrolled during active disease. The chain is built from TRBV19 and TRBJ2-1; 7 positions agree with TRBD2. Source material: peripheral blood. The CDR3 spells CASSTKGLRNNEQFF. The CDR3 nucleotides read TGTGCCAGTAGTACAAAGGGACTACGAAACAATGAGCAGTTCTTC.